The sequence of this T cell receptor beta chain was determined in a study of T-cell memory formation after mild COVID-19. A 5'RACE reaction primed in the constant segment made cDNA libraries of TCR alpha and TCR beta, and these carried sample barcodes and UMIs. TCRdb reanalysed the 5' RACE reads using MiXCR and keeps one entry per CDR3 protein. The data hold 300,000 to 400,000 distinct CDR3 sequences, with 25% to 30% observed a single time. This CDR3 is built from 15 residues. V dropped 0 bases and J dropped 7 bases, with 15 bases sitting between them. CDR1 is MGHRA and CDR2 is YSYEKL in the germline V gene. In its sample, this clonotype was seen a few times. Its antigen remains unknown. Study results and caveats: Day 15 to 85 contractors were CD4/CD8 balanced; later expanders leaned CD4+.

The clonotype comes from an adult woman who had mild COVID-19 (a few samples of this study predate the infection). Cell type and time point are not known. Sequenced: PBMCs or a T cell subset sorted from them (not recorded which). The chain employs TRBV4-1 and TRBJ1-2, with D possibly TRBD1 on 6 matching bases. In DNA, the CDR3 is TGCGCCAGCAGCCAAGAAGGCCAGGGGAGAGGTGGCTACACCTTC. It codes for CASSQEGQGRGGYTF.